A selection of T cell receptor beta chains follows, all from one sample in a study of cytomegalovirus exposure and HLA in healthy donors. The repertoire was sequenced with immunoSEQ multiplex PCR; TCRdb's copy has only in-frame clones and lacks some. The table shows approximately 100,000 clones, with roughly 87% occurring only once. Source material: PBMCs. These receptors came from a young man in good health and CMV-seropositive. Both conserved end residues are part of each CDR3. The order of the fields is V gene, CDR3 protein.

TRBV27,CASSLSGGVDGYTF
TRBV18,CASSSKNRKYYEQYF
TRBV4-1,CASSQTSGQETQYF
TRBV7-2,CASSLGGGTYEQYF
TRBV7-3,CASSLGPSLSPLHF
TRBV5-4,CASSLDRGSYGYTF
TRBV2,CASSYGTDYQPQHF
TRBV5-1,CASSSGNDEKLFF
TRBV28,CASSPPGYEQYF
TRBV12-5,CASGSQRALTRETQYF
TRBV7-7,CASSLGPGMNYEQYF
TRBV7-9,CASSLQGTRGEKLFF
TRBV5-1,CASSLDDSLLSYEQYF
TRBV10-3,CAITHTEDQPQHF
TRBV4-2,CASSQQLAGGPMDTQYF